This T cell receptor beta chain derives from a study of CD8 T cells in Susac syndrome. Study outcomes and limitations: It was acknowledged in the study that the number of individuals who were included in its TCR sequencing and HLA analysis was relatively small.

The germline V and J ends were trimmed by 4 bases and 3 bases, with 16 bases remaining between them. The germline CDR1 and CDR2 sequences are SGHNT and YYREEE (reference sequence). CDR3 length equals 15 residues. Reverse transcription of roughly 0.5 to 1 ug RNA used random hexamers. One entry per CDR3 protein, called by TCRdb with MiXCR from the immunoSEQ multiplex PCR reads. Of some 450,000 distinct CDR3 sequences in the sample, about 85% were seen once. With respect to this clonotype: No antigen is known for it.

Sequenced material: CD8+ T cells from PBMCs. This sequence was found in a human donor with multiple sclerosis. This chain connects TRBV5-4 to TRBJ1-1; D gene unclear. The CDR3 spells CASSQMEGWDTEAFF. For the CDR3, the DNA is TGTGCCAGCAGCCAGATGGAGGGATGGGACACTGAAGCTTTCTTT.